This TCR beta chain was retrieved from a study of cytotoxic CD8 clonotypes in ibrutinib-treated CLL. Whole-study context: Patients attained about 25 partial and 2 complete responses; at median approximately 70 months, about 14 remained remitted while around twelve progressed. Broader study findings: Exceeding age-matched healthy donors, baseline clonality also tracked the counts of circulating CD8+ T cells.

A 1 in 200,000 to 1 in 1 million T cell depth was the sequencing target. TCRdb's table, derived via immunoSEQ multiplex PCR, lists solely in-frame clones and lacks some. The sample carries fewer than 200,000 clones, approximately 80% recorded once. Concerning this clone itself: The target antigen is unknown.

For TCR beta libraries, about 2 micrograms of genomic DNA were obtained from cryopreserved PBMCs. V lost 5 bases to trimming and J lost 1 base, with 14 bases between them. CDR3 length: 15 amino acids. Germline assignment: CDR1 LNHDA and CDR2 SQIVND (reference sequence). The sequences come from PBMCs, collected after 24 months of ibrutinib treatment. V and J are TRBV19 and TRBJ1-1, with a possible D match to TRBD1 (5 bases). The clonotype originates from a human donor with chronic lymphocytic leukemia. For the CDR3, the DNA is TGTGCCAGTAGTGGTCAGGGTTTAAGGAACACTGAAGCTTTCTTT. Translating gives CASSGQGLRNTEAFF. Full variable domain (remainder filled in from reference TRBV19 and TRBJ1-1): DGGITQSPKYLFRKEGQNVTLSCEQNLNHDAMYWYRQDPGQGLRLIYYSQIVNDFQKGDIAEGYSVSREKKESFPLTVTSAQKNPTAFYLCASSGQGLRNTEAFFGQGTRLTVV.